Following are 28 T cell receptor beta chains from one sample sequenced in a study of T cells in Graves' hyperthyroidism and ophthalmopathy. The CDR3 regions of TCR beta were amplified from RNA transcripts. With the HTBI primer set, the TCR CDR3 went through a first round of RT-PCR. MiXCR was run by TCRdb on the multiplex PCR reads, yielding one entry per CDR3 protein. The sample shows 620,000 or so distinct CDR3 sequences, about 14% of them seen only once. Sequences were obtained from blood. These receptors were taken from a woman aged 45 to 65 with Graves' ophthalmopathy.

V is TRBV29-1 and J is TRBJ2-1; no definite D call. The CDR3 is 10 amino acids. Germline-derived CDR1 and CDR2 are SQVTM and ANQGSEA. Trimming took off 2 bases at V and 7 bases at J, with 3 bases between the two ends. The CDR3 DNA sequence: TGCAGCGTTGAACAAAATGAGCAGTTCTTC. Its protein is CSVEQNEQFF.

The chain couples TRBV6-1 to TRBJ1-1; TRBD1 matches 7 bases. Unmatched junction bases numbered 8, after V lost 6 bases and J lost 1 base. Germline lookup yields CDR1 MNHNS and CDR2 SASEGT. CDR3 length: 15 amino acids. The CDR3 coding sequence is TGTGCCAGCAGCCCCCTGGACAGGCCGAACACTGAAGCTTTCTTT. It is translated as CASSPLDRPNTEAFF.

The rearrangement links TRBV5-5 to TRBJ2-1, with D possibly matching TRBD2 (5 bases). Germline V gives CDR1 SGHKS, CDR2 YYEKEE (reference sequence). CDR3 size: 14 residues. The V end lost 0 bases, the J end lost 9 bases, and 13 bases lay between the germline ends. The CDR3 protein is CASSLASRSGEQFF. CDR3 bases: TGTGCCAGCAGCTTGGCTAGCAGGAGCGGTGAGCAGTTCTTC.

This clonotype was counted ten times or more. V usage is TRBV7-9 and J usage is TRBJ1-4, with TRBD1 as a possible D gene (5 bases). Trimming removed 7 bases at V and 0 bases at J, with 15 bases between. CDR1 is SEHNR, CDR2 FQNEAQ, per germline (reference sequence). This CDR3 spans 16 amino acids. CDR3 sequence reads: CASKTDSSSTNEKLFF. The CDR3 DNA reads TGTGCCAGCAAAACAGACAGTTCCTCAACTAATGAAAAACTGTTTTTT.

Note on this clonotype: The CDR3 carries no conserved terminal phenylalanine or tryptophan, so it likely arises from a read error. The rearrangement joins TRBV29-1 to TRBJ1-1; D perhaps matches TRBD1 (6 bases). CDR1 is SQVTM, CDR2 ANQGSEA, per germline. Trimming took off 0 bases at V and 7 bases at J, with 21 bases between the two ends. The CDR3 contains 16 residues. The CDR3 coding sequence is TGCAGCGTTGAAGAAGTAATCCGCTGGGGGCTAGGTGAAGCTTTCCTT. This encodes CSVEEVIRWGLGEAFL.

In its sample, this clonotype was seen many times. V is TRBV5-6 and J is TRBJ1-5; D not resolved. CDR3 length: 17 residues. CDR1 is SGHDT, CDR2 YYEEEE, per germline. V was shortened by 1 base and J by 3 bases, with 17 bases between the two germline ends. The CDR3 coding sequence is TGTGCCAGCAGCTTGCGGGGTCAGCGCACTTTCAATCAGCCCCAGCATTTT. It encodes CASSLRGQRTFNQPQHF.

Concerning this clonotype itself: Possible read error: a much larger clone is one base away. V gene TRBV12-3 or TRBV12-4 combines with J gene TRBJ2-7, with a weak D call TRBD2 (6 bases). V was cut by 3 bases and J by 1 base, with 19 bases left in between. This CDR3 has 17 residues. In DNA, the CDR3 is TGTGCCAGCAGTTTTCGGGACGGGAGTAATCCTTCCTACGAGCAGTACTTC. Translated, it gives CASSFRDGSNPSYEQYF.

This clonotype turned up a few times. This chain joins TRBV9 and TRBJ2-7, with D perhaps TRBD2 (5 bases). The CDR3 contains 16 residues. The germline V gene encodes CDR1 SGDLS and CDR2 YYNGEE. The V end lost 0 bases, the J end lost 0 bases, and 13 bases lay between the germline ends. This CDR3 reads CASSVDERKSSYEQYF. CDR3 in DNA: TGTGCCAGCAGCGTAGATGAGCGGAAAAGCTCCTACGAGCAGTACTTC.

This clonotype was seen many times. V and J are TRBV5-1 and TRBJ2-7, with 11 bases aligning to TRBD2. Germline CDR1 SGHRS, CDR2 YFSETQ. The CDR3 covers 19 residues. The junction had 18 bases not matched to a gene; V was cut back by 3 bases and J by 4 bases. As DNA, the CDR3 is TGCGCCAGCAGCTCTCAACTAGCGGGAGTTGGGACTACAACTTACGAGCAGTACTTC. Its protein product is CASSSQLAGVGTTTYEQYF.

This clonotype occurred a few times. Here the CDR3 DNA reads TGTGCCAGCAGCATCATAGGTGGACTAGCGGGAGGACAGAACACCGGGGAGCTGTTTTTT. Translated: CASSIIGGLAGGQNTGELFF. V is TRBV7-9 and J is TRBJ2-2; 14 bases align to TRBD2. J lost 1 base, V lost 5 bases, and 12 bases had no gene match. This CDR3 contains 20 residues. Germline CDR1 reads SEHNR; CDR2 reads FQNEAQ (reference sequence).

This clonotype was detected ten times or more. This sequence joins TRBV6-2 or TRBV6-3 and TRBJ1-1; D possibly corresponds to TRBD1 (6 bases). CDR1 is MNHEY and CDR2 is SVGEGT in the germline V gene. CDR3 length: 18 residues. Trimming stripped 2 bases from V and 3 bases from J, with 22 bases between. CDR3 in DNA: TGTGCCAGCAGTTACGTACTCGGACTGGGCAAGGGGGACACTGAAGCTTTCTTT. It yields the protein CASSYVLGLGKGDTEAFF.

The sample holds a few counts of this clonotype. The chain links TRBV28 to TRBJ1-6, with unresolved D. In germline, CDR1 is MDHEN, CDR2 SYDVKM. The CDR3 loop spans 15 amino acids. Trimming removed 1 base at V and 4 bases at J, with 8 bases between. The CDR3 sequence is CASSLSLGYNSPLHF. Here the CDR3 DNA reads TGTGCCAGCAGTTTATCACTGGGTTATAATTCACCCCTCCACTTT.

This clonotype has a handful of counts. V gene TRBV20-1 combines with J gene TRBJ1-1, with TRBD1 identical over 12 bases. The germline gives CDR1 DFQATT, CDR2 SNEGSKA (reference sequence). The CDR3 loop spans 15 amino acids. V was clipped by 2 bases and J by 7 bases; unmatched bases: 8. CDR3 region: CSARPPGQGAGEAFF. In nucleotides, the CDR3 is TGCAGTGCTAGACCCCCGGGACAGGGGGCTGGTGAAGCTTTCTTT.

The chain links TRBV19 to TRBJ2-2, with 9 bases matching TRBD1. Germline loops: CDR1 LNHDA, CDR2 SQIVND (reference sequence). V dropped 4 bases and J dropped 5; count of bases not matched to a gene: 5. The CDR3 has 15 amino acids. The CDR3 region is CASSRDRVVTGELFF. The DNA of the CDR3 is TGTGCCAGTAGTAGGGACAGGGTAGTAACCGGGGAGCTGTTTTTT.

This clonotype has at least ten counts. The CDR3 sequence is CASRLAGVDTQYF. CDR3 bases: TGTGCCAGCAGACTAGCGGGAGTAGATACGCAGTATTTT. The rearrangement uses TRBV11-2 and TRBJ2-3; TRBD2 matches at 11 bases. The germline gives CDR1 SGHAT, CDR2 FQNNGV. The CDR3 totals 13 residues. The J segment lost 5 bases and the V segment lost 6 bases, leaving 1 base of the junction unmatched.

This clonotype has at least ten counts. The V and J genes are TRBV3-1 and TRBJ2-7; D is possibly TRBD2 (6 bases). Germline V gene lookup returns CDR1 LGHDT and CDR2 YNNKEL (reference sequence). CDR3 size: 12 residues. The V gene lost 4 bases and the J gene lost 6 bases, with 10 bases spanning the gap. Written as DNA, the CDR3 is TGTGCCAGCAGCCGGCGGGACCGCGAGCAGTACTTC. Its protein product is CASSRRDREQYF.

The rearrangement links TRBV9 to TRBJ1-4; the D is unclear. The CDR3 has 14 residues. V was clipped by 0 bases and J by 4 bases, with 7 bases between them. The germline V gene encodes CDR1 SGDLS and CDR2 YYNGEE. The CDR3 DNA follows: TGTGCCAGCAGCGTAGGGTCTCTTAATGAAAAACTGTTTTTT. Translation: CASSVGSLNEKLFF.

The sample holds many counts of this clonotype. The chain joins TRBV7-3 to TRBJ2-1, with TRBD1 identical over 11 bases. Germline V gene sequence: CDR1 SGHTA, CDR2 FQGTGA. CDR3 length: 15 residues. The junction had 6 bases not matched to a gene; V was cut back by 5 bases and J by 6 bases. In DNA form, the CDR3 reads TGTGCCAGCAGCCAACGGGGGACAGGGGGCAATGAGCAGTTCTTC. Translating gives CASSQRGTGGNEQFF.

This clonotype showed up many times. This sequence joins TRBV7-8 and TRBJ1-2, with 8 positions matching TRBD1. CDR3 length: 15 amino acids. Looked up from germline, CDR1 is SGHVS and CDR2 is FQNEAQ. Germline trimming cut 0 bases from V and 10 bases from J; bases unmatched to any gene: 10. The CDR3 sequence: CASSLAPRTGFVYTF. CDR3 DNA: TGTGCCAGCAGCTTAGCACCTAGGACAGGGTTTGTCTACACCTTC.

Many counts were recorded for this clonotype. V is TRBV20-1 and J is TRBJ2-1; D remains ambiguous. Between the trimmed V and J ends, which lost 6 bases and 6 bases, there was a span of 12 bases. This CDR3 region has 12 residues. Germline CDR1 DFQATT, CDR2 SNEGSKA (reference sequence). The CDR3 DNA sequence: TGCAGTGCCCCTAGAACCTTCAATGAGCAGTTCTTC. It encodes CSAPRTFNEQFF.

V usage is TRBV4-1 and J usage is TRBJ2-7; D not certain. The CDR3 covers 14 residues. The germline CDR1 and CDR2 sequences are MGHRA and YSYEKL. V shed 0 bases and J shed 3 bases, with 9 bases lying between them. The CDR3 nucleotides are TGCGCCAGCAGCCAAGAAACCCAGAACTACGAGCAGTACTTC. Residues: CASSQETQNYEQYF.

There are a few counts of this clonotype. This chain joins TRBV12-3 or TRBV12-4 and TRBJ1-3, with TRBD1 as a possible D gene (5 bases). The CDR3 has 15 residues. The V end lost 6 bases, the J end lost 1 base, and 13 bases lay between the germline ends. The CDR3 region has the DNA TGTGCCAGCAGGGCATGGCAGGGTTCTGGAAACACCATATATTTT. This gives the protein CASRAWQGSGNTIYF.

At least ten counts were recorded for this clonotype. J is TRBJ1-2 and V is TRBV3-1; no clear D gene. Germline CDR1 LGHDT, CDR2 YNNKEL (reference sequence). Trimming left V 3 bases short and J 8 bases short, with 13 bases between. The CDR3 is made up of 13 amino acids. The chain's CDR3 is CASSQGKLRGYTF. The DNA of the CDR3 is TGTGCCAGCAGCCAGGGAAAACTACGGGGCTACACCTTC. The variable domain in full, completed from reference TRBV3-1 and TRBJ1-2, reads DTAVSQTPKYLVTQMGNDKSIKCEQNLGHDTMYWYKQDSKKFLKIMFSYNNKELIINETVPNRFSPKSPDKAHLNLHINSLELGDSAVYFCASSQGKLRGYTFGSGTRLTVV.

This clonotype appeared many times. The V gene is TRBV7-9, the J gene TRBJ1-3, with D possibly TRBD1 on 6 matching bases. The CDR3 runs to 16 residues. Germline CDR1 reads SEHNR; CDR2 reads FQNEAQ (reference sequence). V lost 5 bases to trimming and J lost 0 bases, with 14 bases between them. The CDR3 is CASSQSTGFSGNTIYF. In DNA form, the CDR3 reads TGTGCCAGCAGCCAATCAACAGGGTTCTCTGGAAACACCATATATTTT. The complete variable domain, with remaining parts taken from reference TRBV7-9 and TRBJ1-3, reads DTGVSQNPRHKITKRGQNVTFRCDPISEHNRLYWYRQTLGQGPEFLTYFQNEAQLEKSRLLSDRFSAERPKGSFSTLEIQRTEQGDSAMYLCASSQSTGFSGNTIYFGEGSWLTVV.

This rearrangement joins TRBV7-9 to TRBJ2-7, with 8 bases matching TRBD1. Germline assignment: CDR1 SEHNR and CDR2 FQNEAQ (reference sequence). Losses at the gene ends were 6 bases for V and 2 bases for J; bases not matched to a gene: 6. The CDR3 totals 14 residues. The CDR3 nucleotides read TGTGCCAGCAGTTTGACAGGGGCGGCCTACGAGCAGTACTTC. This sequence encodes CASSLTGAAYEQYF.

This clonotype was seen a handful of times. The CDR3 reads CASSDWGADQPQHF. CDR3 in DNA: TGTGCCAGCAGTGATTGGGGGGCTGATCAGCCCCAGCATTTT. This chain joins TRBV2 and TRBJ1-5; TRBD1 might be the D (6 bases). Deletions cut 3 bases from V and 5 bases from J, with 11 bases between. The germline V gene has CDR1 SNHLY and CDR2 FYNNEI. The CDR3 consists of 14 residues.

The chain employs TRBV10-3 and TRBJ2-5, with 8 nucleotides matching TRBD2. V gave up 0 bases and J gave up 4 bases; unmatched junction bases: 4. The CDR3 spans 15 residues. Germline CDR1 reads ENHRY; CDR2 reads SYGVKD. The CDR3 here is CAISESGAGAETQYF. The CDR3 DNA reads as TGTGCCATCAGTGAGTCTGGAGCGGGGGCAGAGACCCAGTACTTC.

This clonotype was seen at least ten times. J is TRBJ2-5 and V is TRBV28; no firm D call. The CDR3 sequence is 13 residues long. Germline values: CDR1 MDHEN, CDR2 SYDVKM. V was trimmed by 3 bases and J by 0 bases, leaving 5 bases between them. The CDR3 nucleotides are TGTGCCAGCAGTTTCGGTTACCAAGAGACCCAGTACTTC. Translation gives CASSFGYQETQYF.